The 30 T cell receptor beta chains below were found in one sample sequenced in a study of spatial heterogeneity in lung cancer. TCRdb fed the 5' RACE reads into MiXCR, producing one record per CDR3 protein. The sample yields around 45,000 distinct CDR3 sequences, approximately 15% seen once. The time point denotes: sample taken at primary tumor resection. Researchers sequenced whole RNA taken from tumor, nontumor lung or frozen PBMC without sorting. The sample consisted of PBMCs, taken at surgery. The origin of the receptors is a male donor with early-stage non-small cell lung cancer.

This clonotype was picked up a small number of times. This rearrangement joins TRBV27 to TRBJ2-1; TRBD2 aligns across 13 bases. CDR1 MNHEY and CDR2 SMNVEV come from the germline V gene (reference sequence). V shed 7 bases, J shed 2 bases, and the junction held 2 bases outside the gene matches. There are 15 residues in the CDR3. CDR3 nucleotide sequence: TGTGCCAGCAAGACTAGCGGGGGGCCCTACAATGAGCAGTTCTTC. Its protein is CASKTSGGPYNEQFF.

This clonotype qualifies as medium-sized. The V and J genes are TRBV2 and TRBJ1-5; D uncertain. The ends were cut back, 7 bases at V and 6 bases at J, with 19 bases in the middle. The CDR3 has 15 amino acids. CDR1 and CDR2 from the germline V gene are SNHLY and FYNNEI. CDR3 amino acids: CASTKDWSRGQPQHF. In nucleotides, the CDR3 is TGTGCCAGCACTAAAGACTGGTCCCGGGGTCAGCCCCAGCATTTT. Full variable domain (outside the CDR3, taken from reference TRBV2 and TRBJ1-5): EPEVTQTPSHQVTQMGQEVILRCVPISNHLYFYWYRQILGQKVEFLVSFYNNEISEKSEIFDDQFSVERPDGSNFTLKIRSTKLEDSAMYFCASTKDWSRGQPQHFGDGTRLSIL.

This clonotype showed up just a few times. The genes are TRBV7-9 and TRBJ2-7, with no clear D. Germline V gene sequence: CDR1 SEHNR, CDR2 FQNEAQ (reference sequence). V lost 2 bases to trimming and J lost 4 bases, with 6 bases between them. This CDR3 has 12 residues. The CDR3 region is CASSLRSYEQYF. The CDR3, as DNA: TGTGCCAGCAGCTTACGATCTTACGAGCAGTACTTC.

This clonotype was observed many times. The chain has TRBV11-2 and TRBJ1-6; D is unclear. The V end was cut by 1 base, the J end by 6 bases, with 7 bases between. The germline V gene encodes CDR1 SGHAT and CDR2 FQNNGV. There are 14 residues in the CDR3. The CDR3 coding sequence is TGTGCCAGCAGCTTAGGTGTAGCTAATTCACCCCTCCACTTT. Translation gives CASSLGVANSPLHF.

This clonotype was counted between two and nine times. The rearrangement joins TRBV19 to TRBJ2-3; maybe TRBD2 (6 bases). Trimming removed 4 bases from V and 4 bases from J, with 15 bases in between. This CDR3 spans 15 amino acids. Germline-derived CDR1 and CDR2 are LNHDA and SQIVND (reference sequence). The CDR3 spells CASSTGVGSPDTQYF. CDR3 DNA sequence: TGTGCCAGTAGTACGGGGGTTGGCAGTCCAGATACGCAGTATTTT.

This clonotype has more than one count but fewer than ten. The chain combines TRBV4-2 with TRBJ1-1; D unresolved. V dropped 0 bases and J dropped 11 bases, with 13 bases sitting between them. The length of the CDR3 is 13 residues. Germline loops: CDR1 LGHNA, CDR2 YNFKEQ. The CDR3 coding sequence is TGTGCCAGCAGCCAAGATTCCCGTTTGGGCGCTTTCTTT. This translates into CASSQDSRLGAFF.

The chain has TRBV12-3 or TRBV12-4 and TRBJ2-3, with TRBD2 matching 13 bases. The ends lost 5 bases at V and 2 bases at J; junction bases unmatched: 1. This CDR3 is 15 amino acids long. CDR3 sequence: CASSGTSGITDTQYF. CDR3 coding DNA: TGTGCCAGCAGTGGGACTAGCGGGATCACAGATACGCAGTATTTT.

This clonotype was observed at least ten times. The CDR3 sequence: CASSSGTTGADTQYF. In nucleotides, the CDR3 is TGTGCCAGCAGCTCCGGGACTACAGGAGCAGATACGCAGTATTTT. The chain links TRBV7-2 to TRBJ2-3, with 7 bases that match TRBD2. Germline V gene lookup returns CDR1 SGHTA and CDR2 FQGNSA. The CDR3 covers 15 residues. Losses at the gene ends were 4 bases for V and 4 bases for J; bases not matched to a gene: 8.

This sequence joins TRBV6-5 and TRBJ1-4, with TRBD1 matching over 8 bases. Germline CDR1 and CDR2: MNHEY and SVGAGI. Trimming took 6 bases from V and 1 from J; bases not matched to a gene: 7. This CDR3 is 16 amino acids long. The CDR3 region is CASRPDRGRTNEKLFF. In DNA, the CDR3 is TGTGCCAGCAGGCCCGACAGGGGACGAACTAATGAAAAACTGTTTTTT.

V is TRBV5-1 and J is TRBJ1-6; tentatively, D is TRBD1 (5 bases). V was pared by 0 bases and J by 6 bases, with 19 bases between. This CDR3 spans 18 amino acids. Germline CDR1 reads SGHRS; CDR2 reads YFSETQ. Here the CDR3 DNA reads TGCGCCAGCAGCTTGGAGGTCGGGGACGCAACCTTTAATTCACCCCTCCACTTT. As protein: CASSLEVGDATFNSPLHF.

This clonotype was found a few times. The V call is TRBV11-3, the J call TRBJ1-3; no definite D call. The CDR3 covers 15 residues. Per the germline V gene, CDR1 is SGHNT and CDR2 is YENEEA. Trimming pared 4 bases from V and 2 bases from J, leaving 12 bases between. The CDR3 region is CASSSSPIPGNTIYF. The DNA of the CDR3 is TGTGCCAGCAGCTCTAGTCCGATACCTGGAAACACCATATATTTT.

Details on this clonotype: A clone one base away is much larger, so this may be a read error. The rearrangement uses TRBV9 and TRBJ2-7; D unclear. V was shortened by 4 bases and J by 3 bases, with 11 bases between the two germline ends. The V gene's germline CDR1 is SGDLS and CDR2 YYNGEE. The CDR3 runs to 13 residues. CDR3 region: CASSPNSYYEQYF. The CDR3 DNA reads TGTGCCAGCAGCCCGAACAGCTACTACGAGCAGTACTTC.

The gene calls are TRBV3-1 and TRBJ2-5, with a possible D match to TRBD2 (5 bases). Trimming pared 0 bases from V and 5 bases from J, leaving 13 bases between. Germline V lookup: CDR1 LGHDT, CDR2 YNNKEL (reference sequence). The CDR3 length is 15 residues. CDR3: CASSQEGSESETQYF. CDR3 DNA: TGTGCCAGCAGCCAAGAAGGGAGCGAATCCGAGACCCAGTACTTC.

The chain employs TRBV19 and TRBJ2-7, with D uncertain. Germline V gene data show CDR1 as LNHDA and CDR2 as SQIVND (reference sequence). Trimming took 3 bases from V and 0 from J, leaving 9 bases between them. The CDR3 has 14 amino acids. The CDR3 loop reads CASSIPGLSYEQYF. CDR3 DNA sequence: TGTGCCAGTAGTATTCCCGGCCTCTCCTACGAGCAGTACTTC.

This clonotype showed up just a few times. This rearrangement joins TRBV5-1 to TRBJ2-1; D remains unclear. This CDR3 has 16 amino acids. V dropped 4 bases and J dropped 0 bases, with 14 bases sitting between them. Germline CDR1 SGHRS, CDR2 YFSETQ. The CDR3: CASSLVGPSSYNEQFF. The DNA of the CDR3 is TGCGCCAGCAGCCTGGTAGGACCCAGCTCCTACAATGAGCAGTTCTTC.

This chain connects TRBV7-6 to TRBJ2-6; the match to TRBD2 covers 7 bases. Per the germline V gene, CDR1 is SGHVS and CDR2 is FNYEAQ. The V segment lost 5 bases and the J segment 2 bases; nucleotides outside the gene matches: 3. The CDR3 runs 15 residues. This CDR3 is CASSPGLAGANVLTF. Written as DNA, the CDR3 is TGTGCCAGCAGCCCAGGACTAGCTGGGGCCAACGTCCTGACTTTC.

This clonotype was detected many times. The chain employs TRBV27 and TRBJ2-3; the match to TRBD2 covers 7 bases. V lost 6 bases, J lost 3 bases, and 0 bases stayed unmatched. The CDR3 has 12 amino acids. Per the germline V gene, CDR1 is MNHEY and CDR2 is SMNVEV (reference sequence). The CDR3 coding sequence is TGTGCCAGCAGGCGGGGGACAGATACGCAGTATTTT. Protein: CASRRGTDTQYF.

This clonotype was observed a few times. This sequence joins TRBV4-1 and TRBJ2-7, with 10 bases fitting TRBD1. This CDR3 contains 16 residues. Trimming at V came to 3 bases and at J to 0 bases, leaving 5 bases not matched to a gene. The V gene's germline CDR1 is MGHRA and CDR2 YSYEKL. The DNA of the CDR3 is TGCGCCAGCAGCCAGGCGGGGGACAGGGGCTCCTACGAGCAGTACTTC. Translated: CASSQAGDRGSYEQYF.

The V call is TRBV19, the J call TRBJ2-5, with D maybe TRBD1 (5 bases). The germline gives CDR1 LNHDA, CDR2 SQIVND (reference sequence). With 3 bases removed from V and 2 bases from J, the gap between germline ends came to 7 bases. The CDR3 totals 13 residues. The chain's CDR3 is CASSIYRQETQYF. CDR3 sequence (DNA): TGTGCCAGTAGTATTTACAGGCAAGAGACCCAGTACTTC.

The V call is TRBV28, the J call TRBJ1-5; D remains ambiguous. Trimming took off 7 bases at V and 6 bases at J, with 13 bases between the two ends. From germline, CDR1 is MDHEN and CDR2 SYDVKM. CDR3 size: 13 residues. The CDR3 sequence is CASTAQASQPQHF. The CDR3 region has the DNA TGTGCCAGCACCGCCCAGGCCAGTCAGCCCCAGCATTTT.

The chain couples TRBV20-1 to TRBJ2-7, with no clear D. The CDR3 has 11 residues. The V end lost 4 bases, the J end lost 9 bases, and 13 bases lay between the germline ends. The V gene's germline CDR1 is DFQATT and CDR2 SNEGSKA (reference sequence). In DNA form, the CDR3 reads TGCAGTGCTAAGACGTCCTTCGCGCAGTACTTC. Its protein product is CSAKTSFAQYF.

The chain couples TRBV11-2 to TRBJ2-5; D ambiguous. This CDR3 has 11 amino acids. The germline CDR1 and CDR2 sequences are SGHAT and FQNNGV. V gave up 8 bases and J gave up 5 bases, with 9 bases separating them. Written as DNA, the CDR3 is TGTGCCAGCGCCTCCGGGGAGACCCAGTACTTC. Encoded protein: CASASGETQYF.

This chain connects TRBV3-1 to TRBJ2-7, with a weak D call TRBD2 (5 bases). The germline V gene has CDR1 LGHDT and CDR2 YNNKEL (reference sequence). Trimming took off 0 bases at V and 7 bases at J, with 10 bases between the two ends. This CDR3 spans 13 amino acids. Here the CDR3 DNA reads TGTGCCAGCAGCCAAGATCGGGAAGCGGAGCAGTACTTC. It is translated as CASSQDREAEQYF.

This sequence joins TRBV2 and TRBJ2-1, with TRBD2 matching 8 bases. V shed 4 bases, J shed 5 bases, and the junction held 10 bases outside the gene matches. Germline CDR1 SNHLY, CDR2 FYNNEI. The CDR3 contains 16 residues. The CDR3 protein is CASSVRGSGVDNEQFF. The DNA for the CDR3 is TGTGCCAGCAGTGTGAGAGGTAGCGGGGTCGACAATGAGCAGTTCTTC.

This chain connects TRBV4-1 to TRBJ2-3, with D possibly matching TRBD1 (5 bases). V lost 7 bases and J 2 bases, leaving 10 bases between the germline ends. Per the germline V gene, CDR1 is MGHRA and CDR2 is YSYEKL. The CDR3 spans 13 residues. CDR3 nucleotides: TGCGCCAGCACCTTGACAGACACAGATACGCAGTATTTT. It translates to CASTLTDTDTQYF.

This clonotype was recorded a few times. CDR3 in DNA: TGTGCCAGCAGTCCCGGACAGTACTCCTACGAGCAGTACTTC. Residues: CASSPGQYSYEQYF. The V and J genes are TRBV27 and TRBJ2-7; D perhaps matches TRBD1 (6 bases). This CDR3 has 14 residues. Trimming cost V 5 bases and J 0 bases, with 11 bases left between them. Germline V lookup: CDR1 MNHEY, CDR2 SMNVEV (reference sequence).

At least ten counts were recorded for this clonotype. V usage is TRBV5-1 and J usage is TRBJ2-3; tentative D call: TRBD1 (6 bases). The CDR3 consists of 14 residues. The germline gives CDR1 SGHRS, CDR2 YFSETQ. V lost 2 bases and J 2 bases, leaving 9 bases between the germline ends. In DNA form, the CDR3 reads TGCGCCAGCAGCTTCAACAGGGACACAGATACGCAGTATTTT. Translated: CASSFNRDTDTQYF.

This clonotype was seen at least ten times. V is TRBV7-2 and J is TRBJ2-5, with 8 bases fitting TRBD1. This CDR3 comprises 13 residues. The germline CDR1 and CDR2 sequences are SGHTA and FQGNSA. V dropped 5 bases and J dropped 8; count of bases not matched to a gene: 7. CDR3 sequence: CASSPPGQVTQYF. DNA for the CDR3: TGTGCCAGCAGCCCTCCGGGACAGGTTACCCAGTACTTC.

This clonotype was recorded a few times. This sequence joins TRBV6-2 or TRBV6-3 and TRBJ1-1; D gene uncertain. V dropped 2 bases and J dropped 0 bases, with 7 bases sitting between them. The length of the CDR3 is 14 residues. The V gene's germline CDR1 is MNHEY and CDR2 SVGEGT. CDR3 in amino acids: CASSYERMNTEAFF. The CDR3 coding sequence is TGTGCCAGCAGTTACGAGAGAATGAACACTGAAGCTTTCTTT.

This clonotype was seen repeatedly, ten times or more. The chain joins TRBV28 to TRBJ2-2, with a weak D call TRBD1 (6 bases). V was cut by 6 bases and J by 7 bases, with 9 bases left in between. CDR3 size: 12 residues. Per germline, CDR1 MDHEN and CDR2 SYDVKM. The CDR3 spells CASRRGGGELFF. DNA for the CDR3: TGTGCCAGCAGGAGAGGGGGCGGGGAGCTGTTTTTT.